This paragraph reports one T cell receptor (beta chain). This specimen belongs to a study of blood T cell repertoires in COVID-19. The wider study: Acute and convalescent COVID-19 samples came from the United States, Italy and Spain. T cells, B-cell-depleted T cells, or PBMCs provided the cDNA or gDNA that served as material.

Germline CDR1 SEHNR, CDR2 FQNEAQ (reference sequence). The CDR3 length is 13 residues. Trimming took off 5 bases at V and 0 bases at J, with 6 bases between the two ends. Here immunoSEQ multiplex PCR was the method, and the copy in TCRdb shows in-frame clones only, minus some. The data contain more than 15,000 clones, under 90% of them singletons. The origin of this receptor is a human donor in a cohort sampled during active COVID-19. Sequencing was done on a sample of peripheral blood. The chain uses TRBV7-9 and TRBJ2-3, with D hard to call. The chain's CDR3 is CASSITSTDTQYF. CDR3 sequence (DNA): TGTGCCAGCAGCATTACAAGCACAGATACGCAGTATTTT.